Each of the 21 T cell receptor beta chains below was sequenced from the same sample in a study of PD-1 blockade in classical Hodgkin lymphoma (dated by TCRdb to the early 2020s). Preparation of the library involved the immunoSEQ multiplex PCR assay. Entries here come from immuneACCESS through TCRdb and include only in-frame sequences with V and J called. Some clones fail to appear in such tables; in the studies checked, an unresolved V gene covers under half of the shortfall, and the cause of the remainder is unknown. Across this sample there are 10,000 or so clones, with roughly four fifths seen only once. The ten largest clones represent about 4.9% of the sample. The meaning of the sample's time point label: cycle 4 day 1 (C4D1), after more than five weeks of nivolumab. Every trial patient had relapsed following autologous stem cell transplantation, and prior brentuximab vedotin exposure was what differed among cohorts A, B and C. A Miltenyi CD4+ T cell isolation kit was used for magnetic negative selection to purify CD4+ T cells from thawed PBMCs.

The sample consisted of CD4+ T cells from blood, taken before the fourth cycle of nivolumab. The origin of the receptors is a human donor with classical Hodgkin lymphoma.

The chain is built from TRBV10-3 and TRBJ1-6; a weak D match, TRBD1 (5 bases). CDR3 length: 16 amino acids. V lost 0 bases and J lost 9, with 15 bases in between. CDR1 and CDR2 from the germline V gene are ENHRY and SYGVKD. CDR3 residues: CAISESKAGSGSPLHF. CDR3 nucleotides: TGTGCCATCAGTGAGTCAAAGGCAGGGTCGGGTTCACCCCTCCACTTT.

The chain recombines TRBV5-1 with TRBJ1-2; D is ambiguous. The CDR3 contains 14 residues. In germline, CDR1 is SGHRS, CDR2 YFSETQ. V lost 0 bases and J 4 bases, leaving 10 bases between the germline ends. In DNA form, the CDR3 reads TGCGCCAGCAGCTTGGTAGGGTCCTCCTATGGCTACACCTTC. Translating it yields CASSLVGSSYGYTF.

This clone has a handful of counts. V and J are TRBV14 and TRBJ2-5, with 7 bases lining up with TRBD2. V lost 2 bases to trimming and J lost 0 bases; unmatched junction nucleotides: 3. The CDR3 consists of 15 residues. The germline CDR1 and CDR2 sequences are SGHDN and FVKESK. The CDR3 region has the DNA TGTGCCAGCAGCCAATGGCGGGGGAACCAAGAGACCCAGTACTTC. This codes for CASSQWRGNQETQYF.

The chain uses TRBV9 and TRBJ1-2, with D perhaps TRBD1 (6 bases). Between the trimmed V and J ends, which lost 4 bases and 4 bases, there was a span of 11 bases. Germline assignment: CDR1 SGDLS and CDR2 YYNGEE. CDR3 size: 13 residues. The CDR3 region is CASSPRGSYGYTF. CDR3 sequence (DNA): TGTGCCAGCAGCCCCAGGGGTAGCTATGGCTACACCTTC.

The V gene is TRBV19, the J gene TRBJ2-6; the D gene is possibly TRBD2 (5 bases). The CDR3 length is 15 residues. CDR1 and CDR2 (germline): LNHDA, SQIVND (reference sequence). Trimming pared 3 bases from V and 1 base from J, leaving 7 bases between. The CDR3 here is CASSIWESGANVLTF. CDR3 nucleotides: TGTGCCAGTAGTATTTGGGAGTCTGGGGCCAACGTCCTGACTTTC.

In the case of this clone: The junction does not match germline at one end; this may be a read error. The chain is built from TRBV7-6 and TRBJ2-2, with 9 bases identical to TRBD1. Per the germline V gene, CDR1 is SGHVS and CDR2 is FNYEAQ. The length of the CDR3 is 13 residues. CDR3 protein: CASRGQGAGELFF. The CDR3 coding sequence is TGTGCGAGCAGGGGACAGGGTGCCGGGGAGCTGTTTTTT.

The rearrangement uses TRBV28 and TRBJ1-3; 7 bases agree with TRBD1. Losses at the gene ends were 11 bases for V and 0 bases for J; bases not matched to a gene: 7. The CDR3 extends over 14 amino acids. The germline CDR1 and CDR2 sequences are MDHEN and SYDVKM. In nucleotides, the CDR3 is TGTGCCCGCCAGGGGGTCAACTCTGGAAACACCATATATTTT. Its translation is CARQGVNSGNTIYF.

The gene calls are TRBV5-1 and TRBJ1-5; perhaps TRBD1 as D (5 bases). The CDR3 totals 15 residues. Germline assignment: CDR1 SGHRS and CDR2 YFSETQ. Trimming stripped 4 bases from V and 6 bases from J, with 17 bases between. The CDR3 coding sequence is TGCGCCAGCAGCATGCAGGGAGGAGAGGGTCAGCCCCAGCATTTT. It encodes CASSMQGGEGQPQHF.

This clone was picked up one time. The chain is built from TRBV19 and TRBJ1-1, with D tentatively TRBD1 (6 bases). The V and J ends lost 4 bases and 0 bases respectively, with 18 bases between them. The CDR3 extends over 17 amino acids. The germline V gene encodes CDR1 LNHDA and CDR2 SQIVND (reference sequence). CDR3 in DNA: TGTGCCAGTAGTACAAACAGGGCCCAAGGGGTGAACACTGAAGCTTTCTTT. It specifies CASSTNRAQGVNTEAFF.

The chain joins TRBV11-2 to TRBJ1-5; D gene unclear. Germline V CDR1 and CDR2: SGHAT, FQNNGV. This CDR3 has 13 residues. V shed 0 bases and J shed 0 bases, with 0 bases lying between them. The CDR3 bases are TGTGCCAGCAGCTTAGATAGCAATCAGCCCCAGCATTTT. The encoded protein is CASSLDSNQPQHF.

The chain uses TRBV2 and TRBJ2-7; no definite D call. CDR3 size: 11 residues. In germline, CDR1 is SNHLY, CDR2 FYNNEI. V was shortened by 6 bases and J by 6 bases, with 9 bases between the two germline ends. The CDR3 DNA reads as TGTGCCAGCAGGTCCCTAGGCGAGCAGTACTTC. Protein: CASRSLGEQYF. Variable domain in full (rest from reference TRBV2 and TRBJ2-7): EPEVTQTPSHQVTQMGQEVILRCVPISNHLYFYWYRQILGQKVEFLVSFYNNEISEKSEIFDDQFSVERPDGSNFTLKIRSTKLEDSAMYFCASRSLGEQYFGPGTRLTVT.

The chain has TRBV4-3 and TRBJ1-6; D remains unclear. Between the trimmed V and J ends, which lost 0 bases and 7 bases, there was a span of 4 bases. Germline V gene sequence: CDR1 LGHNA, CDR2 YSLEER. CDR3 size: 13 residues. The CDR3 DNA is TGCGCCAGCAGCCAAGAGTCGAATTCACCCCTCCACTTT. Translating gives CASSQESNSPLHF.

Here the CDR3 reads CASSYSGMGEKLFF. CDR3 coding DNA: TGTGCCAGCAGTTACTCGGGGATGGGTGAAAAACTGTTTTTT. The V and J genes are TRBV6-5 and TRBJ1-4; D unresolved. Germline loops: CDR1 MNHEY, CDR2 SVGAGI. There are 14 residues in the CDR3. V lost 0 bases and J 7 bases, leaving 9 bases between the germline ends.

The chain couples TRBV9 to TRBJ2-1, with a tentative D call TRBD2 (6 bases). The CDR3 covers 16 residues. Germline CDR1 is SGDLS and CDR2 is YYNGEE. Trimming removed 0 bases from V and 3 bases from J, with 13 bases in between. The CDR3 region is CASSVGFTSHYNEQFF. The CDR3 bases are TGTGCCAGCAGCGTAGGGTTCACTAGCCACTACAATGAGCAGTTCTTC. Full variable domain (remainder filled in from reference TRBV9 and TRBJ2-1): DSGVTQTPKHLITATGQRVTLRCSPRSGDLSVYWYQQSLDQGLQFLIQYYNGEERAKGNILERFSAQQFPDLHSELNLSSLELGDSALYFCASSVGFTSHYNEQFFGPGTRLTVL.

The genes are TRBV10-1 and TRBJ1-1; 7 bases align to TRBD1. V gave up 7 bases and J gave up 6 bases; unmatched junction bases: 11. The CDR3 runs to 14 residues. CDR1 is WNHNN and CDR2 is SYGVQD in the germline V gene (reference sequence). The CDR3 spells CASNHDRDPPEAFF. Written as DNA, the CDR3 is TGCGCCAGCAACCACGACAGGGACCCACCTGAAGCTTTCTTT.

The V call is TRBV7-9, the J call TRBJ2-2; a weak D match, TRBD1 (5 bases). The CDR3 has 14 amino acids. Trimming stripped 7 bases from V and 0 bases from J, with 9 bases between. CDR1 and CDR2 from the germline V gene are SEHNR and FQNEAQ (reference sequence). As DNA, the CDR3 is TGTGCCAGCAAGGGGTGGGCGAACACCGGGGAGCTGTTTTTT. Residues: CASKGWANTGELFF.

The CDR3 DNA reads as TGTGCCAGCAGCCAGCGGGGGGCACCGGCGGATGAGCAGTTCTTC. This gives the protein CASSQRGAPADEQFF. This chain links TRBV14 with TRBJ2-1; 8 bases are a match to TRBD2. The CDR3 is 15 residues long. V gave up 3 bases and J gave up 8 bases; unmatched junction bases: 9. The V gene's germline CDR1 is SGHDN and CDR2 FVKESK.

This clone showed up just a few times. J is TRBJ1-6 and V is TRBV5-5; D not resolved. Germline V CDR1 and CDR2: SGHKS, YYEKEE (reference sequence). Trimming took off 4 bases at V and 8 bases at J, with 16 bases between the two ends. This CDR3 region has 15 residues. CDR3 nucleotide sequence: TGTGCCAGCAGCGTTAGAAGAGAGAAGGATTCACCCCTCCACTTT. Amino acid sequence: CASSVRREKDSPLHF.

In this sample, this clone turned up a few times. The chain combines TRBV28 with TRBJ1-2, with D perhaps TRBD1 (5 bases). In germline, CDR1 is MDHEN, CDR2 SYDVKM. The CDR3 runs 13 residues. Trimming cost V 5 bases and J 5 bases, with 12 bases left between them. CDR3 loop: CASSPGDFYGYTF. The DNA of the CDR3 is TGTGCCAGCAGTCCCGGGGACTTTTATGGCTACACCTTC.

In this sample, this clone turned up a few times. The V and J genes are TRBV18 and TRBJ1-3; a possible D gene is TRBD1 (5 bases). The CDR3 has 13 amino acids. Trimming removed 2 bases from V and 4 bases from J, with 6 bases in between. CDR1 and CDR2 from the germline V gene are KGHSH and LQKENI. CDR3 residues: CASSPGAGNTIYF. The CDR3 bases are TGTGCCAGCTCACCAGGGGCCGGAAACACCATATATTTT. Full variable domain (rest looked up from reference TRBV18 and TRBJ1-3): NAGVMQNPRHLVRRRGQEARLRCSPMKGHSHVYWYRQLPEEGLKFMVYLQKENIIDESGMPKERFSAEFPKEGPSILRIQQVVRGDSAAYFCASSPGAGNTIYFGEGSWLTVV.

V is TRBV29-1 and J is TRBJ1-2; D might be TRBD1 (6 bases). V was cut by 4 bases and J by 6 bases, with 18 bases left in between. The V gene's germline CDR1 is SQVTM and CDR2 ANQGSEA. CDR3 length: 14 amino acids. CDR3 loop: CSVVQGMTRDGYTF. Written as DNA, the CDR3 is TGCAGCGTTGTTCAGGGGATGACTAGAGATGGCTACACCTTC.